This T cell receptor beta chain appears in the sequencing data of a study of blood T cell repertoires in COVID-19. The protocol was immunoSEQ multiplex PCR, while the TCRdb copy is restricted to in-frame clones and leaves out a portion. Of roughly 120,000 clones detected, roughly 84% appear once; the ten largest clones hold 0.7% to 1%. The V gene's germline CDR1 is GTSNPN and CDR2 SVGIG (reference sequence). Trimming took 1 base from V and 3 from J; bases not matched to a gene: 5. This CDR3 region has 14 residues. Material for sequencing was peripheral blood. This chain connects TRBV30 to TRBJ1-1; 7 positions match TRBD1. This clonotype was sampled from a woman in her 70s with acute or convalescent COVID-19. This chain's CDR3 is CAWSDSTGYTEAFF. DNA for the CDR3: TGTGCCTGGAGTGACTCGACAGGGTACACTGAAGCTTTCTTT.